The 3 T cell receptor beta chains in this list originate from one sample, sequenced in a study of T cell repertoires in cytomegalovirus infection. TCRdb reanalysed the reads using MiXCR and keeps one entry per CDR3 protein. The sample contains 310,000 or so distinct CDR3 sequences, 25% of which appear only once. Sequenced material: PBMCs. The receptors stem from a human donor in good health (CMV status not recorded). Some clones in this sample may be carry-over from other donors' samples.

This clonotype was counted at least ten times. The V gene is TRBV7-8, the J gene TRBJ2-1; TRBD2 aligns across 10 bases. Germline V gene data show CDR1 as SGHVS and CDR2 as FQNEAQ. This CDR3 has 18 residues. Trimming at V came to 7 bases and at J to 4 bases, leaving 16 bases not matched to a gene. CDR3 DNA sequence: TGTGCCAGCACCGGACTAATCAAACTAGCGGGGCAATACAATGAGCAGTTCTTC. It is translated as CASTGLIKLAGQYNEQFF.

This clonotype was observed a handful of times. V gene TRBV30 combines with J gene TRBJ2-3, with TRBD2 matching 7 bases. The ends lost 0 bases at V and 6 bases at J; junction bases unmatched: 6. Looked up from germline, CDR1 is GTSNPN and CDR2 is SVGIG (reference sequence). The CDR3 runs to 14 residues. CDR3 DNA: TGTGCCTGGAGTGTGGATACTAGCGCGGATACGCAGTATTTT. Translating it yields CAWSVDTSADTQYF.

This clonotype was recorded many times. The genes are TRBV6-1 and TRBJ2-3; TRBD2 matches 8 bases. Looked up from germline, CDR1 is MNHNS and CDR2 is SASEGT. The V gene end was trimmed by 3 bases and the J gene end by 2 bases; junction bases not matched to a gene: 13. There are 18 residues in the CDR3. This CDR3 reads CASSELELGRADTDTQYF. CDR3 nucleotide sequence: TGTGCCAGCAGTGAGCTGGAGCTCGGGAGGGCCGACACAGATACGCAGTATTTT.